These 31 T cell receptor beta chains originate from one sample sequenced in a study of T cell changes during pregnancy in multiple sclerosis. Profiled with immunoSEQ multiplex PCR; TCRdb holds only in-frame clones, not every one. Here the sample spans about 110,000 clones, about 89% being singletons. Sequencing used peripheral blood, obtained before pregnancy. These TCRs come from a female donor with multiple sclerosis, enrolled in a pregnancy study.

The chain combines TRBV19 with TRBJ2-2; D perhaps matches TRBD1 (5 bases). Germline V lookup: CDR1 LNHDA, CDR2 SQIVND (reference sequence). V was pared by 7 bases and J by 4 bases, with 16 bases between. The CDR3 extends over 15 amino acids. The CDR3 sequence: CASTLGAWGTGELFF. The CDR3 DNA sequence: TGTGCCAGTACATTAGGGGCGTGGGGCACCGGGGAGCTGTTTTTT.

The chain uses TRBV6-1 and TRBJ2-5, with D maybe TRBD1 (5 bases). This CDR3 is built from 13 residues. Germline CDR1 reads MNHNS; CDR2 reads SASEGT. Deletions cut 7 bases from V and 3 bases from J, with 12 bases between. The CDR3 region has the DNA TGTGCCAGCACCCCGGACAACGAAGAGACCCAGTACTTC. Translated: CASTPDNEETQYF.

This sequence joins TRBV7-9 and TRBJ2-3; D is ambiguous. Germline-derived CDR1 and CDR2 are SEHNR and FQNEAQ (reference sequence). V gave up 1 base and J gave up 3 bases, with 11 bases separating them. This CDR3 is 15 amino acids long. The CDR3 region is CASSLGAPATDTQYF. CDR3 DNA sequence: TGTGCCAGCAGCTTAGGGGCGCCGGCAACAGATACGCAGTATTTT.

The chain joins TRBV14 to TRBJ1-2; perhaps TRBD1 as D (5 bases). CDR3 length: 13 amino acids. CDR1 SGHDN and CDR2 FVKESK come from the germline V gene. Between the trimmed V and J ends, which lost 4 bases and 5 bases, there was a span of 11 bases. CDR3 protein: CASSPGIDYGYTF. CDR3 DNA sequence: TGTGCCAGCAGCCCAGGGATTGATTATGGCTACACCTTC.

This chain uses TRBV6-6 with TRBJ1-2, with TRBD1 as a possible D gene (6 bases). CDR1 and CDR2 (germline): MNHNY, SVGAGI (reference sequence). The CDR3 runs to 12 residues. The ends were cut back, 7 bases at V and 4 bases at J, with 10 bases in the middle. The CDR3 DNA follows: TGTGCCAGCACCGGACAGAGCTATGGCTACACCTTC. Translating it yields CASTGQSYGYTF.

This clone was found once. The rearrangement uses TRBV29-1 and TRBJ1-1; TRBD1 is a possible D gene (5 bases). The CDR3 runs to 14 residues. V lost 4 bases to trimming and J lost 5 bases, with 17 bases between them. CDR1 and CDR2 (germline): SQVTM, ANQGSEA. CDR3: CSVVPLGLGTEAFF. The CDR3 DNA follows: TGCAGCGTTGTTCCGCTGGGGCTGGGGACTGAAGCTTTCTTT.

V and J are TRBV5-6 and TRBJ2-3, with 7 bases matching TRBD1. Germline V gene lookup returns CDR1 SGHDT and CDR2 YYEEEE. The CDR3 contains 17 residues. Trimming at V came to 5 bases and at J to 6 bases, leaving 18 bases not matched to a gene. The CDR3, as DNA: TGTGCCAGCAGTTTATTCCGGACAGCGGAAGGGGGCGATACGCAGTATTTT. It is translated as CASSLFRTAEGGDTQYF.

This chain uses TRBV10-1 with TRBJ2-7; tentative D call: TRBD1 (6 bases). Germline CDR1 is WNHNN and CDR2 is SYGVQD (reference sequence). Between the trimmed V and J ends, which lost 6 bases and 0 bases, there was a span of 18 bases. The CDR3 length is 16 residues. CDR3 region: CASSGQYQIGSYEQYF. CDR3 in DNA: TGCGCCAGCAGCGGACAGTATCAAATTGGCTCCTACGAGCAGTACTTC.

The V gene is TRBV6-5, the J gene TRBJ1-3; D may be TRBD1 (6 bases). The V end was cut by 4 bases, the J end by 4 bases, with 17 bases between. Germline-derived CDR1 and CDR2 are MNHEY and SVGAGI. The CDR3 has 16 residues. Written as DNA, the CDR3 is TGTGCCAGCAGTTTAGTGGTCGGGGGGACAGGAAACACCATATATTTT. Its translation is CASSLVVGGTGNTIYF.

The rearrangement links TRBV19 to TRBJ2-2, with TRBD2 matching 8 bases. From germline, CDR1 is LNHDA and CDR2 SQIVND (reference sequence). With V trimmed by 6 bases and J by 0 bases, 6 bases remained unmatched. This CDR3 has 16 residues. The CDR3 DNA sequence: TGTGCCAGTAGCCCTCCAGCGGGAGCGAACACCGGGGAGCTGTTTTTT. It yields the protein CASSPPAGANTGELFF.

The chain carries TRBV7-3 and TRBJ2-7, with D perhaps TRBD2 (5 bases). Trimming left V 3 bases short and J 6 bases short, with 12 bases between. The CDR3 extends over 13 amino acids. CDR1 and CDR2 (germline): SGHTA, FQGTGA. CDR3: CASSFRPRGEQYF. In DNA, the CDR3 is TGTGCCAGCAGCTTCCGACCCCGGGGCGAGCAGTACTTC.

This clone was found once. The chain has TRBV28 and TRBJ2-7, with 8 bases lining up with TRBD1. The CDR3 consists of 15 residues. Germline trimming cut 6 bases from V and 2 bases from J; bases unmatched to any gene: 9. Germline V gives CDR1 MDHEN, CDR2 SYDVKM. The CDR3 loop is CASRTHGTGPYEQYF. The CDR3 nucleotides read TGTGCCAGCAGGACCCACGGGACAGGACCCTACGAGCAGTACTTC.

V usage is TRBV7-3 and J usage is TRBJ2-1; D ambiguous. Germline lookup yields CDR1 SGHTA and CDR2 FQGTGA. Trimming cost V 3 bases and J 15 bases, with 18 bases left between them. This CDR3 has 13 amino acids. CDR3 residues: CASSFTGSLRPFF. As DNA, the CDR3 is TGTGCCAGCAGCTTTACCGGGTCCCTCCGTCCGTTCTTC.

In DNA form, the CDR3 reads TGTGCCAGCAGCCTCGGGACCTACGAGCAGTACTTC. It is translated as CASSLGTYEQYF. The V gene is TRBV5-4, the J gene TRBJ2-7; possibly TRBD2 for D (5 bases). The V end lost 4 bases, the J end lost 2 bases, and 7 bases lay between the germline ends. The germline V gene encodes CDR1 SGHNT and CDR2 YYREEE (reference sequence). CDR3 length equals 12 residues.

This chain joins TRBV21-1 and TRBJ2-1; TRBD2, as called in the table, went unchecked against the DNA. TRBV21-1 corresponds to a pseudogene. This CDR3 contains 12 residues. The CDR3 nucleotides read TGTGCCAGCAGCGTGAGGTACAATGAGCAGTTCTTC. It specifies CASSVRYNEQFF.

The CDR3 DNA is TGTGCCAGCAGCCCCCGACAGGGAACACGCTACACCTTC. This codes for CASSPRQGTRYTF. V and J are TRBV7-8 and TRBJ1-2, with 7 bases aligning to TRBD1. This CDR3 contains 13 residues. Germline CDR1 and CDR2: SGHVS and FQNEAQ. V lost 5 bases, J lost 9 bases, and 9 bases stayed unmatched.

In nucleotides, the CDR3 is TGTGCCAGCAGTCCAGGGGTTTACTATGGCTACACCTTC. As protein: CASSPGVYYGYTF. This rearrangement joins TRBV7-9 to TRBJ1-2, with D possibly being TRBD1 (6 bases). The CDR3 totals 13 residues. Trimming cost V 6 bases and J 3 bases, with 11 bases left between them. From germline, CDR1 is SEHNR and CDR2 FQNEAQ (reference sequence).

The CDR3 sequence: CASSQDGSKNIQYF. The CDR3 DNA sequence: TGTGCCAGCAGCCAAGATGGCAGTAAAAACATTCAGTACTTC. The chain is built from TRBV4-2 and TRBJ2-4, with no clear D. This CDR3 spans 14 amino acids. From germline, CDR1 is LGHNA and CDR2 YNFKEQ. Trimming left V 0 bases short and J 4 bases short, with 7 bases between.

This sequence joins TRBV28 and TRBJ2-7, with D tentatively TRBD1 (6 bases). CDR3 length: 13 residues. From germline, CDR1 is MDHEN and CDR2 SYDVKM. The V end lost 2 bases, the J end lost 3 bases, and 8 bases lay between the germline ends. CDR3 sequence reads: CASSLRGIYEQYF. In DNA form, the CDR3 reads TGTGCCAGCAGTTTAAGGGGGATCTACGAGCAGTACTTC.

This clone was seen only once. The CDR3 nucleotides are TGTGCCAGCAGCTTCGGGACAGGCGACGTTAGTTATGGCTACACCTTC. Its protein is CASSFGTGDVSYGYTF. The chain employs TRBV7-9 and TRBJ1-2, with 8 nucleotides matching TRBD1. With V trimmed by 3 bases and J by 5 bases, 11 bases remained unmatched. Germline CDR1 is SEHNR and CDR2 is FQNEAQ (reference sequence). CDR3 size: 16 residues.

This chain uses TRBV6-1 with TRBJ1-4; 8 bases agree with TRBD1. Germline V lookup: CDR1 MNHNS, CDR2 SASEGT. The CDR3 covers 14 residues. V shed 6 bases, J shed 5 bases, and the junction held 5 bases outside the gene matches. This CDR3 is CASRGTGPNEKLFF. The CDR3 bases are TGTGCCAGCAGGGGGACAGGTCCAAATGAAAAACTGTTTTTT.

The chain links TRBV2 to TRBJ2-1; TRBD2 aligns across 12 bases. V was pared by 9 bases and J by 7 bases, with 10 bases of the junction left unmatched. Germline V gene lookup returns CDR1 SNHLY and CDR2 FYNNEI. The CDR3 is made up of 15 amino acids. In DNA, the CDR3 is TGTGCCAGTTACGGACTAGCGGGAATCCGGAATGAGCAGTTCTTC. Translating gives CASYGLAGIRNEQFF.

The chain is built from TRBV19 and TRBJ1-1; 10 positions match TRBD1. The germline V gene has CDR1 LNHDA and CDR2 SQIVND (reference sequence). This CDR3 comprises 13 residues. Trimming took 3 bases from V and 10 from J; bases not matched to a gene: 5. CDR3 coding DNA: TGTGCCAGTAGTATCGGGACAGGGGTGGGAGCTTTCTTT. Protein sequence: CASSIGTGVGAFF. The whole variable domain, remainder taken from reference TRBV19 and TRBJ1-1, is DGGITQSPKYLFRKEGQNVTLSCEQNLNHDAMYWYRQDPGQGLRLIYYSQIVNDFQKGDIAEGYSVSREKKESFPLTVTSAQKNPTAFYLCASSIGTGVGAFFGQGTRLTVV.

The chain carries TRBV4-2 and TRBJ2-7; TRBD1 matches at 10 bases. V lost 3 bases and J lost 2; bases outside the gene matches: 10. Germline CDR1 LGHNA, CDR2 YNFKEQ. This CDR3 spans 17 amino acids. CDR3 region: CASSHPDPTGGTYEQYF. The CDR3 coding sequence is TGTGCCAGCAGCCATCCCGACCCGACAGGGGGCACCTACGAGCAGTACTTC.

The CDR3, as DNA: TGTGCCAGCAGCTTGGTAGCCAAAACATTGGCCGGGGAGCTGTTTTTT. The encoded protein is CASSLVAKTLAGELFF. The rearrangement joins TRBV7-9 to TRBJ2-2; D is unclear. The length of the CDR3 is 16 residues. The ends were cut back, 3 bases at V and 6 bases at J, with 17 bases in the middle. The germline gives CDR1 SEHNR, CDR2 FQNEAQ (reference sequence).

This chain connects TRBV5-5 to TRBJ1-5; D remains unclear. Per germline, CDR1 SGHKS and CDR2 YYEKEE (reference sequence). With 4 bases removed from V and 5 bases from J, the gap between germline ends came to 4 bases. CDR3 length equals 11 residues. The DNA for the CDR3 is TGTGCCAGCAGCATAGATCAGCCCCAGCATTTT. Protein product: CASSIDQPQHF.

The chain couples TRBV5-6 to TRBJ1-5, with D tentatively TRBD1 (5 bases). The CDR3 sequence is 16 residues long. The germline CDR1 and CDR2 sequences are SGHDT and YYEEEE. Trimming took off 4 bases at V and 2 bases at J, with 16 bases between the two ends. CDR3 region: CASSQNGGAGNQPQHF. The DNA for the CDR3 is TGTGCCAGCAGCCAGAACGGGGGTGCAGGCAATCAGCCCCAGCATTTT.

CDR3 DNA: TGTGCCAGCAGTGCCAGGGAAGGGGTCTATGGCTACACCTTC. This translates into CASSAREGVYGYTF. This sequence joins TRBV6-1 and TRBJ1-2; weak D call: TRBD1 (5 bases). The germline V gene encodes CDR1 MNHNS and CDR2 SASEGT. The CDR3 extends over 14 amino acids. V shed 4 bases and J shed 4 bases, with 13 bases lying between them.

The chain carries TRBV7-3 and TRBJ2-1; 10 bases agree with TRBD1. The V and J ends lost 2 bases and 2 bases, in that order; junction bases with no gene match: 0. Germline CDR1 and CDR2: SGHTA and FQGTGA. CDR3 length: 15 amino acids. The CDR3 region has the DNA TGTGCCAGCAGCTTAGGACAGGGGGCCTACAATGAGCAGTTCTTC. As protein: CASSLGQGAYNEQFF.

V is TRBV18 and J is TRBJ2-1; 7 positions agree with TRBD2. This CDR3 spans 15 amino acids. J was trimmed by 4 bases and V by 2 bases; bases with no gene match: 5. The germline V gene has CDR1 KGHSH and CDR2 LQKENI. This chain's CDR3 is CASSPKSGGYNEQFF. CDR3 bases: TGTGCCAGCTCACCAAAGTCGGGAGGATACAATGAGCAGTTCTTC.

Here the CDR3 reads CASSILGTTNTGELFF. In nucleotides, the CDR3 is TGTGCCAGTAGTATTCTTGGGACTACCAACACCGGGGAGCTGTTTTTT. The chain combines TRBV19 with TRBJ2-2; 7 nucleotides line up with TRBD2. CDR1 and CDR2 from the germline V gene are LNHDA and SQIVND (reference sequence). The CDR3 runs 16 residues. V dropped 3 bases and J dropped 2; count of bases not matched to a gene: 6.